Each of the 3 T cell receptor beta chains below was sequenced from the same sample in a study of T cell clonality in common variable immunodeficiency. The table came from immunoSEQ multiplex PCR; TCRdb's copy has only in-frame clones and leaves some out. This sample carries under 65,000 clones, none of them present only once. The sequencing input was peripheral blood mononuclear cells. These receptors came from a person between 18 and 75 years old in good health.

This clone was seen repeatedly, ten times or more. From the germline J gene comes the end of the CDR3, since the read stops 3 residues before it. The J gene is TRBJ2-1, the V gene TRBV6-1; possibly TRBD2 for D (6 bases). Trimming cost V 1 base and J 0 bases, with 10 bases left between them. The CDR3 loop spans 16 amino acids. CDR1 is MNHNS and CDR2 is SASEGT in the germline V gene. CDR3 sequence reads: CASSEEGLISYNEQFF. The CDR3 DNA, read in part, is TGTGCCAGCAGTGAAGAGGGACTCATCTCCTACAATGAG.

This clone was found a few times. This may be a read error, as it is one base from a much larger clone. The missing CDR3 end, 3 residues past where the read stops, is filled in from the germline J gene. This same CDR3 is encoded by further DNA sequences in the sample. V is TRBV18 and J is TRBJ1-5, with 7 bases aligning to TRBD1. The CDR3 runs to 17 residues. The ends lost 5 bases at V and 2 bases at J; junction bases unmatched: 12. Germline CDR1 and CDR2: KGHSH and LQKENI. The CDR3 sequence is CASSSIETGTGNQPQHF. The covered CDR3 bases are TGTGCCAGCTCATCAATTGAAACAGGGACAGGCAATCAGCCC.

This clone appeared many times. The DNA ends 3 residues before the CDR3 does, and the rest of the CDR3 is filled in from the germline J gene. The gene calls are TRBV19 and TRBJ1-5; D possibly corresponds to TRBD1 (5 bases). Trimming pared 6 bases from V and 2 bases from J, leaving 14 bases between. Per germline, CDR1 LNHDA and CDR2 SQIVND (reference sequence). This CDR3 is 15 amino acids long. The covered CDR3 bases are TGTGCCAGTAGCCCCTGGGGGGTGGGCAATCAGCCC. It encodes CASSPWGVGNQP. The full CDR3 protein reads CASSPWGVGNQPQHF.